Below, 9 T cell receptor beta chains from the same sample are listed, as sequenced in a study of early T cells in non-severe SARS-CoV-2 infection. From the 5' RACE reads, TCRdb called clonotypes with MiXCR, one entry per CDR3 protein. The table lists about 70,000 distinct CDR3 sequences, around 11% of them singletons. Sequencing was carried out using whole blood. These receptors originate from an adult who was a healthcare worker with PCR-confirmed SARS-CoV-2 infection or an uninfected control (not recorded which).

V is TRBV7-3 and J is TRBJ1-1; D not certain. Germline V gene data show CDR1 as SGHTA and CDR2 as FQGTGA. The V gene lost 5 bases and the J gene lost 1 base, with 11 bases spanning the gap. The CDR3 totals 14 residues. The CDR3, as DNA: TGTGCCAGCAGCGCTACGCACGGGAACACTGAAGCTTTCTTT. This sequence encodes CASSATHGNTEAFF.

The chain employs TRBV25-1 and TRBJ2-2, with D tentatively TRBD2 (6 bases). Between the trimmed V and J ends, which lost 7 bases and 1 base, there was a span of 16 bases. CDR3 length: 16 residues. The germline CDR1 and CDR2 sequences are MGHDK and SYGVNS. The CDR3 DNA reads as TGTGCCAGCACCCAGGGAGGAATCGGGAACACCGGGGAGCTGTTTTTT. Translation gives CASTQGGIGNTGELFF. The full variable domain, its missing parts supplied by reference TRBV25-1 and TRBJ2-2, is EADIYQTPRYLVIGTGKKITLECSQTMGHDKMYWYQQDPGMELHLIHYSYGVNSTEKGDLSSESTVSRIRTEHFPLTLESARPSHTSQYLCASTQGGIGNTGELFFGEGSRLTVL.

This clonotype was observed a handful of times. The chain joins TRBV9 to TRBJ1-3, with unresolved D. The CDR3 is 15 amino acids. Between the trimmed V and J ends, which lost 2 bases and 0 bases, there was a span of 9 bases. CDR1 is SGDLS, CDR2 YYNGEE, per germline. The CDR3 DNA is TGTGCCAGCAGCGTTGGACGGCTCTCTGGAAACACCATATATTTT. Translation gives CASSVGRLSGNTIYF.

The rearrangement links TRBV25-1 to TRBJ1-2, with 10 bases fitting TRBD1. CDR3 length equals 15 residues. J was trimmed by 7 bases and V by 3 bases; bases with no gene match: 8. Germline loops: CDR1 MGHDK, CDR2 SYGVNS. The DNA of the CDR3 is TGTGCCAGCAGTGACTCCGACAGGGGGCACGTTGGCTACACCTTC. Amino acid sequence: CASSDSDRGHVGYTF.

The V and J genes are TRBV29-1 and TRBJ1-2, with D possibly matching TRBD1 (6 bases). V lost 6 bases, J lost 7 bases, and 12 bases lay in between. Germline assignment: CDR1 SQVTM and CDR2 ANQGSEA. The CDR3 length is 11 residues. DNA for the CDR3: TGCAGCGTACAGGGTACCGGTGGCTACACCTTC. Protein sequence: CSVQGTGGYTF.

This clonotype was picked up many times. The V gene is TRBV5-1, the J gene TRBJ2-7, with 7 positions matching TRBD1. This CDR3 has 13 residues. Germline lookup yields CDR1 SGHRS and CDR2 YFSETQ. Trimming cost V 1 base and J 4 bases; bases outside gene matches: 2. The DNA of the CDR3 is TGCGCCAGCAGCTTGATGACAGGGTACGAGCAGTACTTC. It specifies CASSLMTGYEQYF.

The chain has TRBV2 and TRBJ2-3, with TRBD1 matching 9 bases. The CDR3 spans 14 residues. CDR1 and CDR2 (germline): SNHLY, FYNNEI. The V and J ends lost 9 bases and 4 bases, in that order; junction bases with no gene match: 8. The CDR3 coding sequence is TGTGCCAGTGAGGGGGACAGGGTCGCAGATACGCAGTATTTT. It encodes CASEGDRVADTQYF.

This clonotype was detected only a few times. The genes are TRBV9 and TRBJ2-1, with no clear D. The V and J ends lost 1 base and 6 bases respectively, with 5 bases between them. CDR3 length: 12 residues. The germline CDR1 and CDR2 sequences are SGDLS and YYNGEE. This chain's CDR3 is CASSVPANEQFF. The CDR3 DNA reads as TGTGCCAGCAGCGTACCAGCCAATGAGCAGTTCTTC. Complete variable domain (other parts from reference TRBV9 and TRBJ2-1): DSGVTQTPKHLITATGQRVTLRCSPRSGDLSVYWYQQSLDQGLQFLIQYYNGEERAKGNILERFSAQQFPDLHSELNLSSLELGDSALYFCASSVPANEQFFGPGTRLTVL.

This clonotype was seen repeatedly, ten times or more. This chain joins TRBV7-9 and TRBJ2-3; D is undetermined. The CDR3 extends over 15 amino acids. V lost 4 bases to trimming and J lost 2 bases, with 13 bases between them. Germline V gene sequence: CDR1 SEHNR, CDR2 FQNEAQ (reference sequence). The CDR3 is CASSSHKRNTDTQYF. The CDR3 nucleotides are TGTGCCAGCAGCTCCCATAAGCGAAACACAGATACGCAGTATTTT.